Detailed here is one T cell receptor beta chain. The antigen is undetermined. TCRdb analysed the reads with MiXCR anew, one entry per CDR3 protein. The profile covers 100,000 to 150,000 distinct CDR3 sequences, with roughly 25% appearing a single time and about 37% taken by the ten largest. Germline-derived CDR1 and CDR2 are DFQATT and SNEGSKA (reference sequence). The length of the CDR3 is 12 residues. V was cut by 5 bases and J by 2 bases, with 4 bases left in between. This entry comes from a study of T cell repertoires in cytomegalovirus infection. Points from the study as a whole: Clonotypes of TCR beta that were HLA-C-restricted and CMV-specific dominated the ex vivo response.

Sequencing was carried out using PBMCs, sequenced either directly or after in vitro stimulation (not recorded which). The genes are TRBV20-1 and TRBJ2-6; D unclear. The receptor comes from a human donor in good health (CMV status not recorded). Some clones in this sample may be carry-over from other donors' samples. In DNA, the CDR3 is TGCAGTGCTGGAACTGGGGCCAACGTCCTGACTTTC. This encodes CSAGTGANVLTF.